The entry below gives a single T cell receptor beta chain sequence along with its context. What it binds is not known. The ends were cut back, 0 bases at V and 9 bases at J, with 9 bases in the middle. The CDR3 contains 11 residues. The germline CDR1 and CDR2 sequences are DFQATT and SNEGSKA (reference sequence). This table comes from immunoSEQ multiplex PCR, and its TCRdb copy is limited to in-frame clones, with some not included. The sample records about 51,000 clones, 65% to 85% being singletons. The data were taken from a study of OX40 agonist ivuxolimab in advanced cancers. Study results and limitations: Average numbers of expanded clones were greater in CD8+ T cells than in CD4+. Both CD4+ and CD8+ T cell populations in blood had undergone clonal expansion by week 6 at 0.1 to 3.0 mg/kg. The specificity for antigen of the expanded peripheral T cells was not determined. Also showing low normalized T-cell clonal expansion were some of the nonresponders.

The chain employs TRBV20-1 and TRBJ2-7, with no clear D. This TCR was sampled from an adult with an advanced solid tumor such as melanoma, head and neck, liver or kidney cancer. This specimen was CD4+ or CD8+ T cells sorted from blood, taken in a trial of the OX40 agonist ivuxolimab. The DNA for the CDR3 is TGCAGTGCTAGAGATGGCTCGCGGCAGTACTTC. Protein product: CSARDGSRQYF.